The clone carrying this TCR beta chain was counted between two and nine times. The target antigen is unknown. Patients were excluded for uncontrolled infection, other autoimmune disease, pregnancy or lactation. The data belong to a study of T cells in Graves' hyperthyroidism and ophthalmopathy. Overall study findings and caveats: Most thyroid clonotypes with frequency above 0.001 were detected in blood.

What was amplified from RNA transcripts were TCR beta CDR3 regions. Primed by the HTBI set, a first-round RT-PCR was run on the TCR CDR3. TCRdb ran MiXCR on the multiplex PCR reads and lists one entry per CDR3 protein. The sample lists 500,000 to 600,000 distinct CDR3 sequences; 46% were seen once. Sequencing was carried out using peripheral blood or thyroid tissue (not recorded which). The source is an adult woman with Graves' disease, either hyperthyroidism or ophthalmopathy (not recorded which).

The CDR3 protein is CASSSGAAGFLAFF. The DNA of the CDR3 is TGTGCCAGCAGTTCAGGGGCCGCGGGGTTTCTGGCTTTCTTT. This rearrangement joins TRBV28 to TRBJ1-1, with a tentative D call TRBD1 (6 bases). This CDR3 contains 14 residues. The germline CDR1 and CDR2 sequences are MDHEN and SYDVKM. V lost 4 bases, J lost 11 bases, and 20 bases lay in between.